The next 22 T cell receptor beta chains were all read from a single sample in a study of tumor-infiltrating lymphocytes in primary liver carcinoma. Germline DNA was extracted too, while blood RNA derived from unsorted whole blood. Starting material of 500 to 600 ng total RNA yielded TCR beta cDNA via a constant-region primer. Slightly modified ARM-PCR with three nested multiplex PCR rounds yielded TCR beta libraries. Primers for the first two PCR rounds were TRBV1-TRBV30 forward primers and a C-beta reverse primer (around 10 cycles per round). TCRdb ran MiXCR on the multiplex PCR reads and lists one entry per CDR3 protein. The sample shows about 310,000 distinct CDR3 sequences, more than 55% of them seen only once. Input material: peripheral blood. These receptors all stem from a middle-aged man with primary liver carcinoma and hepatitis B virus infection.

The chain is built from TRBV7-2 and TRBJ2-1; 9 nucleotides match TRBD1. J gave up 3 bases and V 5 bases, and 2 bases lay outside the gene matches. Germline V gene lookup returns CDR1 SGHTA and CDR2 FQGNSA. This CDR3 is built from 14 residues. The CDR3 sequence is CASSHRGLYNEQFF. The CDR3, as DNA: TGTGCCAGCAGCCACAGGGGGCTCTACAATGAGCAGTTCTTC.

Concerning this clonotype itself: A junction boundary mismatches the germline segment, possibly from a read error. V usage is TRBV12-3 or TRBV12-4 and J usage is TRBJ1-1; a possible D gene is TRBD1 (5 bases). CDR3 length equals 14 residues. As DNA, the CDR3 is TGTGCCAGTAGTTTGGCAGACAGGAACACTGAAGCTTTCTTT. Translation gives CASSLADRNTEAFF.

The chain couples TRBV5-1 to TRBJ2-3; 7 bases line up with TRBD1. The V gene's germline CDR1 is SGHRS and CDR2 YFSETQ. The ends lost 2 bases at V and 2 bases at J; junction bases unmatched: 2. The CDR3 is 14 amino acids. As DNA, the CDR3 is TGCGCCAGCAGCTTTGGACAGGACACAGATACGCAGTATTTT. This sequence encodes CASSFGQDTDTQYF.

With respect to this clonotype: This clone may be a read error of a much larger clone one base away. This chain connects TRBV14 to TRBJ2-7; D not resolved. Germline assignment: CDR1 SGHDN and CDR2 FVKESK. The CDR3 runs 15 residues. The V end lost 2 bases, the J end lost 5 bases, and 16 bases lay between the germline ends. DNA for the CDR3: TGTGCCAGCAGCCAATCACCGGCCCTTTTCCACGAGCAGTACTTC. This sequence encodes CASSQSPALFHEQYF. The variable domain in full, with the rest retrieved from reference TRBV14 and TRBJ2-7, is EAGVTQFPSHSVIEKGQTVTLRCDPISGHDNLYWYRRVMGKEIKFLLHFVKESKQDESGMPNNRFLAERTGGTYSTLKVQPAELEDSGVYFCASSQSPALFHEQYFGPGTRLTVT.

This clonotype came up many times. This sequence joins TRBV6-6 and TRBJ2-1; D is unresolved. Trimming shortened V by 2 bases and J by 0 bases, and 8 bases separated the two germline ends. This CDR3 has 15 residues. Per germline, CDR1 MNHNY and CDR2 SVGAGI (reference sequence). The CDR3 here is CASSYRTSSYNEQFF. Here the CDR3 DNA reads TGTGCCAGCAGTTACCGGACGAGCTCCTACAATGAGCAGTTCTTC.

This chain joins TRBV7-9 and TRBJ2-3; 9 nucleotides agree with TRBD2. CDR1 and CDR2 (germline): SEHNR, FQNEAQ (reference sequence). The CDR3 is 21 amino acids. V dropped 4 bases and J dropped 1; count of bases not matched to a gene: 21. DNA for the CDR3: TGTGCCAGCAGCTCGACAGACCTCGGAATAGCGGGAGCTCAACGCACAGATACGCAGTATTTT. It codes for CASSSTDLGIAGAQRTDTQYF.

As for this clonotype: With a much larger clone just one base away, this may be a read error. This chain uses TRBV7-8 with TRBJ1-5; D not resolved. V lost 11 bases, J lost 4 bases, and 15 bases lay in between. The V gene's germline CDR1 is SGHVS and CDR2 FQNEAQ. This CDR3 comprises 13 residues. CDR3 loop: CAGSIGVNQPQHF. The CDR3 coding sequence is TGTGCCGGCTCGATCGGCGTGAATCAGCCCCAGCATTTT. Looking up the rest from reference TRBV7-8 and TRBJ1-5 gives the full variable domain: GAGVSQSPRYKVAKRGQDVALRCDPISGHVSLFWYQQALGQGPEFLTYFQNEAQLDKSGLPSDRFFAERPEGSVSTLKIQRTQQEDSAVYLCAGSIGVNQPQHFGDGTRLSIL.

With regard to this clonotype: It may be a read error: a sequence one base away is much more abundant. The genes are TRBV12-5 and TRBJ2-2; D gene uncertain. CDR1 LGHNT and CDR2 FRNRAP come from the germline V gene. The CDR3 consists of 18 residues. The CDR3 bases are TGTGCTAGTGGTTTGCTCCCTGGCTCTATTGGATACACCCGGGAGCTGTTTTTT. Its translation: CASGLLPGSIGYTRELFF.

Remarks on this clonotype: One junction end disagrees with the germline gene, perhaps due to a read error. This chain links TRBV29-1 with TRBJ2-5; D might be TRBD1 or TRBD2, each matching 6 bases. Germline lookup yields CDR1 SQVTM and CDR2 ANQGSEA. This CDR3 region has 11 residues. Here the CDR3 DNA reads TGCAGTGTAGAGGGGGGAGAGACCCAGCACTTC. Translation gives CSVEGGETQHF.

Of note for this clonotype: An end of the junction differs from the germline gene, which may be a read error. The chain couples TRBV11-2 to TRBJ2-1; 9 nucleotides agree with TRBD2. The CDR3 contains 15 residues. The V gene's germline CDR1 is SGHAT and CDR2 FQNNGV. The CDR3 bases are TGTGCCCGCAGCTTAGAATGGGCGGGAGGGCCCTTGCGGTTCTTC. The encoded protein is CARSLEWAGGPLRFF.

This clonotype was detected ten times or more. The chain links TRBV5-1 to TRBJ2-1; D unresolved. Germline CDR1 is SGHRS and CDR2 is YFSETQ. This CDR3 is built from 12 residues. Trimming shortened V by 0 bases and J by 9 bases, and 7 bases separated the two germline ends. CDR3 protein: CASSLAFTEQFF. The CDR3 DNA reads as TGCGCCAGCAGCTTGGCTTTCACTGAGCAGTTCTTC.

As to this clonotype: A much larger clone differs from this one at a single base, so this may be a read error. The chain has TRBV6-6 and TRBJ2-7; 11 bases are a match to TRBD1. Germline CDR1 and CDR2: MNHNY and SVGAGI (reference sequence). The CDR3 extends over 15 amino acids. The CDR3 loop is CASRYYGTGGYEQYF. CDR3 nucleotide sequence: TGTGCCAGCAGATACTACGGGACAGGGGGCTACGAGCAGTACTTC.

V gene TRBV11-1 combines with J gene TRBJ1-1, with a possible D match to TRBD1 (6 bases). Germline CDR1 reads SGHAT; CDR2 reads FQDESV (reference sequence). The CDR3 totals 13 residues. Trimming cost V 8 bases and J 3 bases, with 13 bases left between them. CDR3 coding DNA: TGTGCCAGCGCGGGGGGGGCGGACACTGAAGCTTTCTTT. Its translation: CASAGGADTEAFF.

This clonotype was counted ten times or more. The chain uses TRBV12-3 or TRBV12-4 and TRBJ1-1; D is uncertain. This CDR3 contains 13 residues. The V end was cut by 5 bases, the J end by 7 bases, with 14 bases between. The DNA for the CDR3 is TGTGCCAGCAGTCAATTCACATTAGATGAAGCTTTCTTT. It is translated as CASSQFTLDEAFF.

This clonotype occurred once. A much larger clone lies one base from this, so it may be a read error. The CDR3, as DNA: TGTGACAGCAGGAGGGACTTCTCCTACGAGCAGTACTTC. This encodes CDSRRDFSYEQYF. J is TRBJ2-7 and V is TRBV12-3 or TRBV12-4; tentatively, D is TRBD2 (6 bases). The length of the CDR3 is 13 residues.

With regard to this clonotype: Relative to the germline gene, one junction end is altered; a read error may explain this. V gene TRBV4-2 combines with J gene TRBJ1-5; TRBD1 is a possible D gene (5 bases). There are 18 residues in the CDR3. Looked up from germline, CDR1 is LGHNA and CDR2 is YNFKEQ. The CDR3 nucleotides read TGTGCCAGCAGCCAAGATAGAATTGGTGGGACTTCCAGGCAGCCCCAGGATTTT. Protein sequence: CASSQDRIGGTSRQPQDF.

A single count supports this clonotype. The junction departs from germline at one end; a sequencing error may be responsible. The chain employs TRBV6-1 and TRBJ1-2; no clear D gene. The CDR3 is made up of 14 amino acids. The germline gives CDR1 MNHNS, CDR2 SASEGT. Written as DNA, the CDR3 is TGTGCCTGCAGTGAAGAGGTAGGCGGGAGTGGCTACACCTTC. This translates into CACSEEVGGSGYTF.

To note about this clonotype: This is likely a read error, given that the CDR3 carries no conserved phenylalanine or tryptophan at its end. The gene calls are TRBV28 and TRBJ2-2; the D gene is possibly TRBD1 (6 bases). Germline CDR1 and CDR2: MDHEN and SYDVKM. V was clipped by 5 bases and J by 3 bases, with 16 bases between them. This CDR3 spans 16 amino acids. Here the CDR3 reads CASSPLLDSYTGELFS. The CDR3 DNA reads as TGTGCCAGCAGTCCTCTATTGGACAGTTACACCGGGGAGCTGTTTTCT.

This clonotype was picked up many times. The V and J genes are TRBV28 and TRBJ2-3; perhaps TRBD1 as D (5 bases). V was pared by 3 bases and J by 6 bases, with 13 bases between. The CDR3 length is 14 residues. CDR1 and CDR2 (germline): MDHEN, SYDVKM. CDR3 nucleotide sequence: TGTGCCAGCAGTTTTGGGGCCTTGGGGGATACGCAGTATTTT. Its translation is CASSFGALGDTQYF.

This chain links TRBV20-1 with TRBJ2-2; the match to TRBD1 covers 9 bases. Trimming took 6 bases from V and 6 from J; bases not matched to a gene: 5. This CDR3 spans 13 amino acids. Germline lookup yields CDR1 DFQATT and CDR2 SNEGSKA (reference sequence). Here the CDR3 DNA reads TGCAGTGCCATACGACAGGGGGCCGGGGAGCTGTTTTTT. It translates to CSAIRQGAGELFF.

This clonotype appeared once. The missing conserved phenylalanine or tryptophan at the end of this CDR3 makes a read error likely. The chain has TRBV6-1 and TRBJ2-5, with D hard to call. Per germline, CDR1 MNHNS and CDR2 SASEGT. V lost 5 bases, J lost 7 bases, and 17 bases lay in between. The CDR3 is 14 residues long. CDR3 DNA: TGTGCCAGCAGTCTAACAACAGAAGCTGGGACCCAGTACGTC. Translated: CASSLTTEAGTQYV.

The CDR3 sequence is CSTVAGADTQYF. The DNA of the CDR3 is TGCAGCACTGTGGCAGGGGCAGATACGCAGTATTTT. The rearrangement links TRBV29-1 to TRBJ2-3, with D perhaps matching TRBD1 (6 bases). Per the germline V gene, CDR1 is SQVTM and CDR2 is ANQGSEA. The CDR3 contains 12 residues. V was clipped by 8 bases and J by 4 bases, with 13 bases between them.